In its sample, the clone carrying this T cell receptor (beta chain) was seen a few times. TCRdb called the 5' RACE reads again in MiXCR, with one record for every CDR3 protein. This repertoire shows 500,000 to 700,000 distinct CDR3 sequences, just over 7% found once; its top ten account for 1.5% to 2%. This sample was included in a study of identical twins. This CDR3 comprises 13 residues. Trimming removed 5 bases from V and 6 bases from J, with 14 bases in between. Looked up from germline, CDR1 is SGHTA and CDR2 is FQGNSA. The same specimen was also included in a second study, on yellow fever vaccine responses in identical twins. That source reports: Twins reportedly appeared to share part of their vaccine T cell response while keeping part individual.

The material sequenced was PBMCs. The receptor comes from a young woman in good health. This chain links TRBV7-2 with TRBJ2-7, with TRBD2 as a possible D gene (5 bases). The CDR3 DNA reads TGTGCCAGCAGCAGAGAAAGGGAGAGCGAGCAGTACGTC. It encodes CASSRERESEQYV.